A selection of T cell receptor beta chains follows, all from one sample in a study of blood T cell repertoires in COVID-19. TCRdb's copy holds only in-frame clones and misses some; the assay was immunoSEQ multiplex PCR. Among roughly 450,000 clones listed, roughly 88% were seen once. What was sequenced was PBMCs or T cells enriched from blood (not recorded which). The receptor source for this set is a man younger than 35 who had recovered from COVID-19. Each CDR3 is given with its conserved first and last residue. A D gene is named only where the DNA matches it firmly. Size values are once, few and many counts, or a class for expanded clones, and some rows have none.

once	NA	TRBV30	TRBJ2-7	TGTGCCTGGAGGGAGGGACAGCTCTACGAGCAGTACTTC	CAWREGQLYEQYF
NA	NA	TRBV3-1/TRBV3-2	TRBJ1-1	TGTGCCAGCAGCCAGGGGGCGATGCAGCCCACTGAAGCTTTCTTT	CASSQGAMQPTEAFF
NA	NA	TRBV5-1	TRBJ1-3	TGCGCCAGCAGCGCGTCCACCCCAGGGAAAAACTCTGGAAACACCATATATTTT	CASSASTPGKNSGNTIYF
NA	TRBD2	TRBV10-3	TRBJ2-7	TGTGCCATCAGTGAACGCGGGAGGGCCGACGAGCAGTACTTC	CAISERGRADEQYF
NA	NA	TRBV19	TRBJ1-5	TGTGCCAGTAGTATTGTGCAGGGGAACCAGCCCCAGCATTTT	CASSIVQGNQPQHF
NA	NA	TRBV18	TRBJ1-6	TGTGCCAGCACGAAGACAGGCTATAATTCACCCCTCCACTTT	CASTKTGYNSPLHF
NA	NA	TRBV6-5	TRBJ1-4	TGTGCCAGCAGGAGGGGAGGGACTAATGAAAAACTGTTTTTT	CASRRGGTNEKLFF
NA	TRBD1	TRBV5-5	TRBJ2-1	TGTGCCAGCAGCCTGGAGGCCGGGACAGTCTACAATGAGCAGTTCTTC	CASSLEAGTVYNEQFF
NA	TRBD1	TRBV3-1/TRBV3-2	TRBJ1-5	TGTGCCAGCAGCCAAACAGGGGGCCGGCAGCCCCAGCATTTT	CASSQTGGRQPQHF
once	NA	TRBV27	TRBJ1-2	TGTGCCAGCAGTTTGGGCCTTACGGGGTATGGCTACACCTTC	CASSLGLTGYGYTF
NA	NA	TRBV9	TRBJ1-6	TGTGCCAGCAGCGTCTCCGGGACGGGGGGTTCACCCCTCCACTTT	CASSVSGTGGSPLHF
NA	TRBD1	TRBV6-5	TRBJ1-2	TGTGCCAGCAGTAGAGGACAGGGGGGAAGAGGATACACCTTC	CASSRGQGGRGYTF
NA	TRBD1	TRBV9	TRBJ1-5	TGTGCCAGCAGCGTAGGGCAGGGGGGCAATCAGCCCCAGCATTTT	CASSVGQGGNQPQHF
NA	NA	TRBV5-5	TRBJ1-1	TGTGCCAGCAGCTTGGTCGGGTCGAACACTGAAGCTTTCTTT	CASSLVGSNTEAFF
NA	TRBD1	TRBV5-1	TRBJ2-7	TGCGCCAGCAGCTTGGTGGGGGGACAGGGGGCCTACGAGCAGTACTTC	CASSLVGGQGAYEQYF
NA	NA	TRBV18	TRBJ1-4	TGTGCCAGCTCACCAGGGCTGGGTGAAAAACTGTTTTTT	CASSPGLGEKLFF
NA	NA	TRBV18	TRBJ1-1	TGTGCCAGCTCACAGCGGACAGATGAAGCTTTCTTT	CASSQRTDEAFF
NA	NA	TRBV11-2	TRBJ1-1	TGTGCCAGCAGCTTTCGGGGTTTAGCTGAAGCTTTCTTT	CASSFRGLAEAFF
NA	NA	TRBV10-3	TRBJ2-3	TGTGCCATCAGTCAAGTTAGCGGAGGGCAGGATACGCAGTATTTT	CAISQVSGGQDTQYF
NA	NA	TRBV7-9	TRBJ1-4	TGTGCCAGCAGCTTTCGGGAAGGCAAACTGTTTTTT	CASSFREGKLFF
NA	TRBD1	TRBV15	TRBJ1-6	TGTGCCACCAGCAGAGAAACCGGGACAGCGGCTTCACCCCTCCACTTT	CATSRETGTAASPLHF
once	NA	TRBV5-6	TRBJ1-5	TGTGCCAGCAGCACGGGGACAAAACAGCCCCAGCATTTT	CASSTGTKQPQHF
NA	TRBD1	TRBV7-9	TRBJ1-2	TGTGCCAGCAGCCCGCCGGACAGGCTTTATGGCTACACCTTC	CASSPPDRLYGYTF
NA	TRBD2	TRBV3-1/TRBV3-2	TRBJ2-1	TGTGCCAGCAGACCTAGCGGGGACAATGAGCAGTTCTTC	CASRPSGDNEQFF
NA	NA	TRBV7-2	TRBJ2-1	TGTGCCAGCAGCGGCATAGCTTCGGGTGAGCAGTTCTTC	CASSGIASGEQFF
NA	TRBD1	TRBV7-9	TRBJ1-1	TGTGCCAGCAGCCCAATGCCGACAGGGCCCTACACTGAAGCTTTCTTT	CASSPMPTGPYTEAFF
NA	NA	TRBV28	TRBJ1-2	TGTGCCAGCAGTTTTGGGGGTGTGCGGGGAGCGAATGGCTACACCTTC	CASSFGGVRGANGYTF
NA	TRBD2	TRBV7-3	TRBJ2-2	TGTGCCAGCAGTCCAGATTCCGGGAGGGACACCGGGGAGCTGTTTTTT	CASSPDSGRDTGELFF
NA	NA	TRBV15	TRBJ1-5	TGTGCCACCAGCAGAGATTACGTCGATACCGGGCCCCAGCATTTT	CATSRDYVDTGPQHF
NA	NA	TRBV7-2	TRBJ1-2	TGTGCCAGCAGCTTAGGGGCTCCGGTCTATGGCTACACCTTC	CASSLGAPVYGYTF
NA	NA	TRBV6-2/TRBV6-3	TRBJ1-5	TGTGCCAGCAGTTACGTGGGGGGTTGGAATCAGCCCCAGCATTTT	CASSYVGGWNQPQHF
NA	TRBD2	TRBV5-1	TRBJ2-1	TGCGCCAGCAGCTTGGGTCTAGCGGGAGGGCTGGGATCCTACAATGAGCAGTTCTTC	CASSLGLAGGLGSYNEQFF
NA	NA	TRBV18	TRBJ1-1	TGTGCCAGCTCGTACAACATGAACACTGAAGCTTTCTTT	CASSYNMNTEAFF
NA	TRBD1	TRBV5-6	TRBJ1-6	TGTGCCAGCACCCGGACAGGGGGGGTAAAGTCGGCACCCCTCCACTTT	CASTRTGGVKSAPLHF
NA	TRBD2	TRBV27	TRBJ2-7	TGTGCCAGCAGTTTATCTCCCCCGGGACTAAGCCCCTACGAGCAGTACTTC	CASSLSPPGLSPYEQYF
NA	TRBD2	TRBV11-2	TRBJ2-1	TGTGCCAGCAGCCCGCTAGCGGGAGGCCTCAATGAGCAGTTCTTC	CASSPLAGGLNEQFF
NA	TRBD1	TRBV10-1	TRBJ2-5	TGCGCCAGCGGAGACAGGGGGCTGGAGACCCAGTACTTC	CASGDRGLETQYF
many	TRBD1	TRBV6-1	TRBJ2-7	TGTGCCAGCAGTGAAAGCTTGGGACAGGGGGACCCCGAGCAGTACTTC	CASSESLGQGDPEQYF
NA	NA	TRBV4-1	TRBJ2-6	TGCGCCAGCAGCCAAGAGGGCAGGGGATTTGGGGCCAACGTCCTGACTTTC	CASSQEGRGFGANVLTF
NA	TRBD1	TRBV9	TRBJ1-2	TGTGCCAGCAGCGACACAGGGGCCCCGGGTCGGGGCTACACCTTC	CASSDTGAPGRGYTF
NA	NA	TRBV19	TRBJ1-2	TGTGCCTCAAAAGGGGGGGAGTATGGCTACACCTTC	CASKGGEYGYTF
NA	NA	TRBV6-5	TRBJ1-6	TGTGCCAGCAGTTACGCAGGGGTTGATTCACCCCTCCACTTT	CASSYAGVDSPLHF
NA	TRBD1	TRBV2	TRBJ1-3	TGTGCCAGCAGTGATCGGACAGGGAGGGGAAACACCATATATTTT	CASSDRTGRGNTIYF
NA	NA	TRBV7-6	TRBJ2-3	TGTGCCAGCAGCTTACGGGGCAGGGGTATAGCAGATACGCAGTATTTT	CASSLRGRGIADTQYF